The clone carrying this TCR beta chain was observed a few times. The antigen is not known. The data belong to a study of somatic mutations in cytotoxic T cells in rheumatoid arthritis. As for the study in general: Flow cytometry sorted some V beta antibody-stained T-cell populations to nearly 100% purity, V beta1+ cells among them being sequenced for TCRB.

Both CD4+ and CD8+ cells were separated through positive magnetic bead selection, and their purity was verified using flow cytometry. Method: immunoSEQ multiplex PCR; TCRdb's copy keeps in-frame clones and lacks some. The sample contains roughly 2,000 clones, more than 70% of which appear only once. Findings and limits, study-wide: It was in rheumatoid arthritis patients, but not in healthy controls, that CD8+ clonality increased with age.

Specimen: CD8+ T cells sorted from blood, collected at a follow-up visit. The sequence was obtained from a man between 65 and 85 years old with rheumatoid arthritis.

The CDR3 loop is CASSSRKTYGYTF. The CDR3 DNA reads TGTGCCAGCTCCTCGCGAAAGACCTATGGCTACACCTTC. This chain links TRBV5-5 with TRBJ1-2; D call uncertain. The V end lost 7 bases, the J end lost 4 bases, and 14 bases lay between the germline ends. Germline V gene data show CDR1 as SGHKS and CDR2 as YYEKEE (reference sequence). The CDR3 is 13 amino acids.